This T cell receptor (beta chain) was found in a study of blood T cell repertoires in COVID-19. Study-wide background: The United States, Italy and Spain provided the acute and convalescent COVID-19 samples. PBMCs, B-cell-depleted T cells, or T cells provided the cDNA or gDNA that made up the material.

The protocol was immunoSEQ multiplex PCR, while the TCRdb copy is restricted to in-frame clones and leaves out a portion. The sample yields about 290,000 clones, roughly 90% seen once. Germline V lookup: CDR1 MNHEY, CDR2 SVGAGI. The CDR3 runs 15 residues. Trimming pared 8 bases from V and 3 bases from J, leaving 17 bases between. Sequenced material: peripheral blood. The chain is built from TRBV6-5 and TRBJ2-1; a possible D gene is TRBD2 (6 bases). The TCR sequence derives from a middle-aged man with acute or convalescent COVID-19. The CDR3 reads CASRPGTYDYNEQFF. In DNA, the CDR3 is TGTGCCAGCCGGCCCGGGACTTATGACTACAATGAGCAGTTCTTC.